This TCR beta chain was obtained from a study of blood T cell repertoires in COVID-19. Study background: Acute and convalescent COVID-19 specimens originated in the United States, Italy and Spain.

Germline V gives CDR1 KGHSH, CDR2 LQKENI. This CDR3 region has 14 residues. Trimming removed 0 bases at V and 14 bases at J, with 14 bases between. Recruited during active infection, patients (from Seattle) were subsequently followed longitudinally. Original analysis: Amplifying reference gene primers gave estimates of nucleated cell counts. Profiling relied on immunoSEQ multiplex PCR, and the TCRdb table lists in-frame clones only, not all of them. V, J and clone size derive from that table, while D and trimming were established from the DNA sequence. The sample includes about 180,000 clones, 80% to 85% seen only once; the top ten take 6.5% to 7.5%.

This TCR was sampled from a woman between 35 and 50 years old with COVID-19, enrolled during active disease. Input material: peripheral blood. The chain has TRBV18 and TRBJ1-6, with D possibly being TRBD1 (6 bases). CDR3 nucleotides: TGTGCCAGCTCACCACCTAGGGACACCTACACCCTCCACTTT. It encodes CASSPPRDTYTLHF.